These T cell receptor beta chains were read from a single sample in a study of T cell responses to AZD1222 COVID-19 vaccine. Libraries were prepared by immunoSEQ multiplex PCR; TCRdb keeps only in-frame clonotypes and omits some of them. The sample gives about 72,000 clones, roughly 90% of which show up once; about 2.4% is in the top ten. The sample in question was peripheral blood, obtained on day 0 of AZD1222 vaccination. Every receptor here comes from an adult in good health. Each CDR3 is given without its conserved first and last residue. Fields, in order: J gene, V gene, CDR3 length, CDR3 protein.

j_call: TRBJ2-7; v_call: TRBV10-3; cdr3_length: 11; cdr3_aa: AIRSLQGFGQY
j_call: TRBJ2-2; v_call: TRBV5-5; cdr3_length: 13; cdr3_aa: ASSLSQGYTGELF
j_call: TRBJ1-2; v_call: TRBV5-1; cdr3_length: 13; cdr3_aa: ASSLEGRTVDGYT
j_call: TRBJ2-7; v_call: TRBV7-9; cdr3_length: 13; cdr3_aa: ASSPDGANSYEQY
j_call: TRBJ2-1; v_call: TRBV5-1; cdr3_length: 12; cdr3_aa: ASSITTGYNEQF
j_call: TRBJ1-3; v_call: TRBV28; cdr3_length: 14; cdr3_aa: ASSSAGVPSGNTIY
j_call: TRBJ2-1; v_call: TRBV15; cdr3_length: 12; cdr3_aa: ATSGGFSYNEQF
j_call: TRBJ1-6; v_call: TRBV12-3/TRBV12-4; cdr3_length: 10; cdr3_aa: ASSSSDSPLH
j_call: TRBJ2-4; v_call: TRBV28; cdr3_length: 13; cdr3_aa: ASSSWRTDKNIQY
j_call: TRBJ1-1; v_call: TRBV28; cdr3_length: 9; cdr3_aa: ASRMVFEAF
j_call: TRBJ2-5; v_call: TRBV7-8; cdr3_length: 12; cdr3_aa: ASRPSGGAETQY
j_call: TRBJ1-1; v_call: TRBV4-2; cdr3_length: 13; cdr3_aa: ASSQVKGVWTEAF
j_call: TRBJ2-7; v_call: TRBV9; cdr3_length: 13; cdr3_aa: ASSVGGQGDREQY
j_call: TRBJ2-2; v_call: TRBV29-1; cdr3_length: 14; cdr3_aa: SVEDDGGADTGELF
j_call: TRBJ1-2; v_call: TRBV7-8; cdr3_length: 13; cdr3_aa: ASSFVQYHNYGYT
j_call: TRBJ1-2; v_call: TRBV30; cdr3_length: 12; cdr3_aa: AWRLGTAVYGYT
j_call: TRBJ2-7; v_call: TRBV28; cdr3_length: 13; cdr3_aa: ASSTPGQGALEQY
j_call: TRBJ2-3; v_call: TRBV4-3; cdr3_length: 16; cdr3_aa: ASSQVHSSGSAVDTQY
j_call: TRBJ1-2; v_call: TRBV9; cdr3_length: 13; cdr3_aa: ASSVGHGRGYGYT
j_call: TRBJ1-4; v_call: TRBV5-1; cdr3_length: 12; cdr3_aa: ASSFGTGFEKLF
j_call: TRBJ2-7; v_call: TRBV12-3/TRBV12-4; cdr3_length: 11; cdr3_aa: ASMIEAVGEQY
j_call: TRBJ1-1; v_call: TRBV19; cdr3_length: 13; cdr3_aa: ASSHPYRDSTEAF
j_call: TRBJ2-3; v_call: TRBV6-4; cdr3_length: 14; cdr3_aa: ASSETSGDSTDTQY
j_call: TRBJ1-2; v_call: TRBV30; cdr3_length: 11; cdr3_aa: AWSVLGLGGYT
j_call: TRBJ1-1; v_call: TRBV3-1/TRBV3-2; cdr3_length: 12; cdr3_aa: ASSQGTGDYEAF
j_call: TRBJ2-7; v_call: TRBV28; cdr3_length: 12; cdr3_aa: ASSLSPSTYEQY
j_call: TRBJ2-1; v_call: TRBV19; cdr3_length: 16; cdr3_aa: ASSIVEGLAGALNEQF